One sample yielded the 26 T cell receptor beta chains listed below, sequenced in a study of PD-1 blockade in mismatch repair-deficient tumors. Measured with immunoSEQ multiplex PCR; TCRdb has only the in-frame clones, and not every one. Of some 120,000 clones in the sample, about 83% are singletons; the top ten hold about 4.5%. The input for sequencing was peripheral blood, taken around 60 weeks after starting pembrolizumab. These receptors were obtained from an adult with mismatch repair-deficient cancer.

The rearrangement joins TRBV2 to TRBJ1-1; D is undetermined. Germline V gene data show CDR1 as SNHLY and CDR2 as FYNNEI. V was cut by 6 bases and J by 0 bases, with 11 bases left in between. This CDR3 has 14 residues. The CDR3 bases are TGTGCCAGCAGGTGGGCGGGATTGAACACTGAAGCTTTCTTT. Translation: CASRWAGLNTEAFF.

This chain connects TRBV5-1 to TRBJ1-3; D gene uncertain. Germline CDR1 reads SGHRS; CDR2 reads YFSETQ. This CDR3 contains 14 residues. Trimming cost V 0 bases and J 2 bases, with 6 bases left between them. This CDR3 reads CASSLGGPGNTIYF. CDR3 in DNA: TGCGCCAGCAGCTTGGGTGGTCCTGGAAACACCATATATTTT.

Here the CDR3 DNA reads TGTGCCAGCAGTGAGGGTTTCGGGACAGGGAAATACGAGCAGTACTTC. Protein sequence: CASSEGFGTGKYEQYF. The rearrangement uses TRBV2 and TRBJ2-7; 9 bases map to TRBD1. The CDR3 totals 16 residues. The ends lost 3 bases at V and 4 bases at J; junction bases unmatched: 10. Germline loops: CDR1 SNHLY, CDR2 FYNNEI.

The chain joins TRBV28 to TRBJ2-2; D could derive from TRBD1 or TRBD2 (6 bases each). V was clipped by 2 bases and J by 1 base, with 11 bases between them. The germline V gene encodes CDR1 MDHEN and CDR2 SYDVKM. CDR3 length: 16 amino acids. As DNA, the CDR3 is TGTGCCAGCAGTTTAATGGAGGGGGGGAACACCGGGGAGCTGTTTTTT. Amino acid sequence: CASSLMEGGNTGELFF.

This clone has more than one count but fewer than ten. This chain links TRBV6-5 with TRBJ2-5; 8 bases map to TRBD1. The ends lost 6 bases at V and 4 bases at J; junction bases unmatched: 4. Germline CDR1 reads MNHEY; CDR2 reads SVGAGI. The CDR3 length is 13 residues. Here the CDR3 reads CASSVDRGETQYF. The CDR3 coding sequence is TGTGCCAGCAGCGTAGACAGGGGAGAGACCCAGTACTTC.

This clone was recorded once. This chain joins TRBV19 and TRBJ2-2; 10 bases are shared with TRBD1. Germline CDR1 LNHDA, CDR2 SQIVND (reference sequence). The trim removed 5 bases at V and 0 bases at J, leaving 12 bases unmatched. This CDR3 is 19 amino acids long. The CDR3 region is CASSPRGTGDIANTGELFF. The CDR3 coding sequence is TGTGCCAGTAGTCCTAGGGGGACAGGGGACATCGCGAACACCGGGGAGCTGTTTTTT. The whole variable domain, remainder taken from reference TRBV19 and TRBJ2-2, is DGGITQSPKYLFRKEGQNVTLSCEQNLNHDAMYWYRQDPGQGLRLIYYSQIVNDFQKGDIAEGYSVSREKKESFPLTVTSAQKNPTAFYLCASSPRGTGDIANTGELFFGEGSRLTVL.

CDR3: CAIRDWTGDYNEQFF. DNA of the CDR3: TGTGCCATCAGAGACTGGACAGGGGACTACAATGAGCAGTTCTTC. The V and J genes are TRBV10-3 and TRBJ2-1; 9 bases agree with TRBD1. The junction had 6 bases not matched to a gene; V was cut back by 6 bases and J by 3 bases. In germline, CDR1 is ENHRY, CDR2 SYGVKD. This CDR3 contains 15 residues.

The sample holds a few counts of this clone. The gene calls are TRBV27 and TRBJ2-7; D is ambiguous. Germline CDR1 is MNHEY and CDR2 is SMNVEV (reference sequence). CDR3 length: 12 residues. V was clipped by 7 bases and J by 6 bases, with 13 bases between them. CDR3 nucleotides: TGTGCCAGCACTTCCAGGATGTCCGAGCAGTACTTC. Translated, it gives CASTSRMSEQYF.

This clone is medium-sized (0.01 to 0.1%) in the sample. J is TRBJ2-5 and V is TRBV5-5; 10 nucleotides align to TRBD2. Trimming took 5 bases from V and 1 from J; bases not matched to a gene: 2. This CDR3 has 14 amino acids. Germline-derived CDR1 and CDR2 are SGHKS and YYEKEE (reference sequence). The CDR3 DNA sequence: TGTGCCAGCAGTTGGACTAGCGGCCAAGAGACCCAGTACTTC. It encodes CASSWTSGQETQYF.

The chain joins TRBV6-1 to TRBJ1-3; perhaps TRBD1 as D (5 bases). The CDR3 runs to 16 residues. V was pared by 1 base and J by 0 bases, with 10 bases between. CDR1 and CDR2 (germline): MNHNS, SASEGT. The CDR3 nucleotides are TGTGCCAGCAGTGAAGGATGGGGACGCTCTGGAAACACCATATATTTT. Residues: CASSEGWGRSGNTIYF.

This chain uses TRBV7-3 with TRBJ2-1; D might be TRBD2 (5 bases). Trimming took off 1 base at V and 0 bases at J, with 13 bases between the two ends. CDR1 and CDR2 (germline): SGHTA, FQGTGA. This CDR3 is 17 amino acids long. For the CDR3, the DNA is TGTGCCAGCAGCTTAAGGGGAGCTTCTTACTCCTACAATGAGCAGTTCTTC. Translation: CASSLRGASYSYNEQFF.

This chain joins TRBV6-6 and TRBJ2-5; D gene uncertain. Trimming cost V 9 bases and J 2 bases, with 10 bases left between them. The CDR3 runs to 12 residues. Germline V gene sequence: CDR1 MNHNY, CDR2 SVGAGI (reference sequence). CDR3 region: CASSPGQETQYF. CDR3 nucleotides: TGTGCCAGTTCCCCCGGTCAAGAGACCCAGTACTTC.

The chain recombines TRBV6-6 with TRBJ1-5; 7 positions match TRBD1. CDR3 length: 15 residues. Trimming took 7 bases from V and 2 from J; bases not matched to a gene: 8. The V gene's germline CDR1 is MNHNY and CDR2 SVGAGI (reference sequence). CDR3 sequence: CASNDHGQGNQPQHF. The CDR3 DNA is TGTGCCAGCAATGACCATGGACAGGGCAATCAGCCCCAGCATTTT.

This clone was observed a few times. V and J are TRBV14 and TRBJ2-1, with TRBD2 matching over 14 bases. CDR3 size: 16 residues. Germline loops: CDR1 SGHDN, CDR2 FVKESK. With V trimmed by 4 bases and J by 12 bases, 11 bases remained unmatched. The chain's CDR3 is CASSPTRGLAGVGQFF. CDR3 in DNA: TGTGCCAGCAGCCCAACCCGGGGACTAGCGGGAGTAGGGCAGTTCTTC.

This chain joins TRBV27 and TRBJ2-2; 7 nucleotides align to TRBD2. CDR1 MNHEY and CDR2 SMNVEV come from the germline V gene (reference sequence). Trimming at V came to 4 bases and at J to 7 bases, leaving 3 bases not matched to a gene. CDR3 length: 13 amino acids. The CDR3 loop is CASSWTSRGELFF. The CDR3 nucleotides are TGTGCCAGCAGTTGGACTAGTCGCGGGGAGCTGTTTTTT.

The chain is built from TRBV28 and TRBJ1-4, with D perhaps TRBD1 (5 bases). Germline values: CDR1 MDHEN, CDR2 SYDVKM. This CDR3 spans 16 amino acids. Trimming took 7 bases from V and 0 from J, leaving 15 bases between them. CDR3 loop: CASTLAGGSTNEKLFF. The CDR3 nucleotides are TGTGCCAGCACCTTAGCCGGGGGATCAACTAATGAAAAACTGTTTTTT.

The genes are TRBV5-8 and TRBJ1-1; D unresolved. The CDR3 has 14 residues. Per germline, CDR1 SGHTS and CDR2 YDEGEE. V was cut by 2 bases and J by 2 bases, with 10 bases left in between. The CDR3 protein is CASSLFAINTEAFF. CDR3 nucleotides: TGTGCCAGCAGCTTATTCGCGATCAACACTGAAGCTTTCTTT.

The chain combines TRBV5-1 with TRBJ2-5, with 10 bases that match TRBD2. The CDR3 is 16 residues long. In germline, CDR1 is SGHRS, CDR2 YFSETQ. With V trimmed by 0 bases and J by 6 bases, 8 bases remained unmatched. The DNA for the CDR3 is TGCGCCAGCAGCTTGGAGGCTAGCGGGAGTGGGAAGACCCAGTACTTC. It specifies CASSLEASGSGKTQYF.

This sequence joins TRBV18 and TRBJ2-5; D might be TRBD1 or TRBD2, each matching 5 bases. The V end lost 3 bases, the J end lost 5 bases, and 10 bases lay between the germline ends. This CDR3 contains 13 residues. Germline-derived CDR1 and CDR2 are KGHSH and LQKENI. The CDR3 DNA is TGTGCCAGCTCACCCCCCGGGGCCGAGACCCAGTACTTC. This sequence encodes CASSPPGAETQYF.

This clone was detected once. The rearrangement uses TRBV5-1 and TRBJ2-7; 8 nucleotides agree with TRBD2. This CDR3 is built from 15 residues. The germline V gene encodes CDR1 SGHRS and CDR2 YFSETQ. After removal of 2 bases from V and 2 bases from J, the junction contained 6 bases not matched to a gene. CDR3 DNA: TGCGCCAGCAGCTTAAACAGCGGGAGCCCCTACGAGCAGTACTTC. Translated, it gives CASSLNSGSPYEQYF.

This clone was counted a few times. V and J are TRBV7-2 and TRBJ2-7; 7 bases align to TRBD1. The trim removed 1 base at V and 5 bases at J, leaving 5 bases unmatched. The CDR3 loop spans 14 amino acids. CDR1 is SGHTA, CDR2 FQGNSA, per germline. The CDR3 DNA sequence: TGTGCCAGCAGCTTAGAACAGGGGCCCCACGAGCAGTACTTC. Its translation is CASSLEQGPHEQYF.

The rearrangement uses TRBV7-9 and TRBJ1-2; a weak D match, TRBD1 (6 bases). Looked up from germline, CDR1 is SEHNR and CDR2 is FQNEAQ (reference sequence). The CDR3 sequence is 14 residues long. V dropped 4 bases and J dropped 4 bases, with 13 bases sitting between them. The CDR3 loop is CASSSTDRLYGYTF. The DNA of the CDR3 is TGTGCCAGCAGCTCAACAGACAGGCTCTATGGCTACACCTTC.

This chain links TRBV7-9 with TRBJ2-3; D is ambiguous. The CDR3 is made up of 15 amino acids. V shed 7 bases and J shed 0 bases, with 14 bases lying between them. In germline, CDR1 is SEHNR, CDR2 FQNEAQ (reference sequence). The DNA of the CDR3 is TGTGCCAGCACCCCGTCAGCTAAGAGCACAGATACGCAGTATTTT. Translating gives CASTPSAKSTDTQYF.

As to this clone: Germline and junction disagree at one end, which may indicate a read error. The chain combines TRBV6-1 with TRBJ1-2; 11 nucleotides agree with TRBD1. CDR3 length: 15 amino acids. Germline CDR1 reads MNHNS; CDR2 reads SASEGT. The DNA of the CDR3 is TGTGCCAGCAGTGAAGCGGGTCGGGACAGGGGGGATCCACTCTTC. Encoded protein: CASSEAGRDRGDPLF.

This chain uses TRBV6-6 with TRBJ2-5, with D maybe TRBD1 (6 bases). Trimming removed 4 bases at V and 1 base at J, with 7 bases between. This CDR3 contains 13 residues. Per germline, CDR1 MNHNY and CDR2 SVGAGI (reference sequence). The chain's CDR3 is CASSLQGQETQYF. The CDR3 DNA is TGTGCCAGCAGTTTACAGGGCCAAGAGACCCAGTACTTC.

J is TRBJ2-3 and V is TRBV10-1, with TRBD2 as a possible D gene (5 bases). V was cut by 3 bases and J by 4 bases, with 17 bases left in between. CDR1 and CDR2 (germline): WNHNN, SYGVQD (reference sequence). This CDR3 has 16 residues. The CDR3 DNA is TGCGCCAGCAGTGATCTCTTGGGCGAGAGGGCAGATACGCAGTATTTT. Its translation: CASSDLLGERADTQYF.